The TCR beta chain under discussion was sequenced for a study of cytomegalovirus exposure and HLA in healthy donors. Trimming removed 2 bases from V and 2 bases from J, with 10 bases in between. The CDR3 is 14 amino acids. Germline lookup yields CDR1 SGHTS and CDR2 YDEGEE. The primer mix had 60 Vbeta and 13 Jbeta primers. Sequencing was performed with immunoSEQ multiplex PCR; in TCRdb, only in-frame clones are kept and a portion is missing. The sample consists of approximately 170,000 clones, around 80% of them appearing once. Input material: PBMCs. The TCR was taken from a female donor in good health and CMV-seronegative. This chain joins TRBV5-8 and TRBJ2-5; TRBD2 is a possible D gene (5 bases). The CDR3 sequence is CASSFLRGQETQYF. In DNA, the CDR3 is TGTGCCAGCAGCTTTCTCCGGGGTCAAGAGACCCAGTACTTC.